A selection of T cell receptor beta chains follows, all from one sample in a study of blood T cell repertoires in COVID-19. Generated by immunoSEQ multiplex PCR, the TCRdb table keeps only in-frame clones and is missing some. The table lists around 170,000 clones, about 88% of them singletons. The sequencing sample was made of peripheral blood. Receptors originate from a man aged 18 to 30 who had recovered from COVID-19. Both conserved end residues are part of each CDR3. A D gene is named only where the DNA matches it firmly. Clone size is shown for a subset of rows, as once, few, many or a class of expanded clone.

J | D | size | V | CDR3 | DNA
TRBJ2-3 | TRBD1 | - | TRBV29-1 | CSALGQGSFDTQYF | TGCAGCGCCTTGGGACAGGGTAGCTTCGATACGCAGTATTTT
TRBJ2-5 | - | - | TRBV18 | CASSHERRETQYF | TGTGCCAGCTCTCATGAAAGGAGAGAGACCCAGTACTTC
TRBJ1-1 | - | - | TRBV7-8 | CASSLASEGRAEAFF | TGTGCCAGCAGCTTAGCGTCGGAGGGGAGAGCTGAAGCTTTCTTT
TRBJ2-1 | TRBD2 | - | TRBV19 | CASRATSGSLNEQFF | TGTGCCAGTCGCGCGACTAGCGGGAGTCTAAATGAGCAGTTCTTC
TRBJ2-5 | TRBD1 | - | TRBV6-5 | CASDRDAQETQYF | TGTGCCAGCGACAGGGACGCACAAGAGACCCAGTACTTC
TRBJ2-7 | - | - | TRBV11-3 | CASSLGQADEQYF | TGTGCCAGCAGCTTAGGACAGGCGGACGAGCAGTACTTC
TRBJ1-1 | TRBD1 | - | TRBV6-2/TRBV6-3 | CASSYLRETGIGEAFF | TGTGCCAGCAGTTACCTTCGTGAGACAGGGATCGGTGAAGCTTTCTTT
TRBJ1-3 | - | - | TRBV6-5 | CASLGPSSGNTIYF | TGTGCCAGTTTGGGGCCGAGCTCTGGAAACACCATATATTTT
TRBJ2-7 | - | - | TRBV7-2 | CASSLGRYYEQYF | TGTGCCAGCAGCTTGGGGCGGTACTACGAGCAGTACTTC
TRBJ2-2 | TRBD1 | - | TRBV5-6 | CASSSPGTGVNGELFF | TGTGCCAGCAGTTCCCCAGGGACAGGGGTTAACGGGGAGCTGTTTTTT
TRBJ2-5 | TRBD2 | once | TRBV19 | CASSIGLAGGKETQYF | TGTGCCAGTAGTATAGGACTAGCGGGAGGGAAAGAGACCCAGTACTTC
TRBJ1-1 | - | - | TRBV2 | CASARQDTEAFF | TGTGCCAGCGCCCGACAGGACACTGAAGCTTTCTTT
TRBJ1-6 | TRBD1 | - | TRBV18 | CASSPATGMNSPLHF | TGTGCCAGCTCACCCGCGACAGGGATGAATTCACCCCTCCACTTT
TRBJ2-3 | TRBD2 | - | TRBV4-1 | CASSPIGLAGGTDTQYF | TGCGCCAGCAGCCCGATTGGGCTAGCGGGGGGTACAGATACGCAGTATTTT
TRBJ2-2 | TRBD2 | - | TRBV5-1 | CASLPSGGTGELFF | TGCGCCAGCCTTCCTAGCGGGGGGACCGGGGAGCTGTTTTTT
TRBJ2-1 | TRBD1 | - | TRBV5-5 | CASSLSQGAYNEQFF | TGTGCCAGCAGCTTATCCCAGGGGGCCTACAATGAGCAGTTCTTC
TRBJ1-3 | - | - | TRBV28 | CASSLLQDGNTIYF | TGTGCCAGCAGTTTACTACAGGATGGAAACACCATATATTTT
TRBJ2-2 | - | - | TRBV11-3 | CASSSVRFTGELFF | TGTGCCAGTTCTAGCGTTAGATTCACCGGGGAGCTGTTTTTT
TRBJ1-5 | TRBD1 | - | TRBV13 | CASSFGQGANQPQHF | TGTGCCAGCAGCTTCGGACAGGGGGCAAATCAGCCCCAGCATTTT
TRBJ2-7 | - | - | TRBV4-2 | CASSQDQGDSYEQYF | TGTGCCAGCAGCCAAGACCAGGGCGACTCCTACGAGCAGTACTTC
TRBJ2-2 | TRBD2 | - | TRBV7-2 | CASSLGLAGTGELFF | TGTGCCAGCAGCTTAGGACTAGCGGGAACTGGGGAGCTGTTTTTT
TRBJ1-5 | - | - | TRBV6-5 | CASSYSYGRPQHF | TGTGCCAGCAGTTACTCCTATGGGCGGCCCCAGCATTTT
TRBJ1-6 | - | - | TRBV19 | CASSTTTGNSPLHF | TGTGCCAGTAGTACGACAACGGGAAATTCACCCCTCCACTTT
TRBJ2-7 | TRBD2 | - | TRBV18 | CASSLGTSDTYEQYF | TGTGCCAGCTCACTCGGGACTAGCGATACCTACGAGCAGTACTTC
TRBJ2-7 | - | few | TRBV6-2/TRBV6-3 | CASTPGITYEQYF | TGTGCCAGCACCCCCGGGATAACCTACGAGCAGTACTTC
TRBJ1-2 | - | - | TRBV28 | CASSLSGGPDYGYTF | TGTGCCAGCAGTTTATCGGGGGGGCCGGACTATGGCTACACCTTC
TRBJ2-3 | TRBD1 | - | TRBV5-4 | CASSPWTGADTQYF | TGTGCCAGCAGCCCTTGGACAGGCGCAGATACGCAGTATTTT
TRBJ2-4 | - | - | TRBV11-1 | CASSLTGSKNIQYF | TGTGCCAGCAGTCTAACCGGGAGCAAAAACATTCAGTACTTC
TRBJ2-1 | TRBD2 | - | TRBV6-5 | CASSWGLAGRDNEQFF | TGTGCCAGCAGTTGGGGACTAGCGGGCAGAGACAATGAGCAGTTCTTC
TRBJ1-1 | - | - | TRBV11-2 | CASSLVAGMGAFF | TGTGCCAGCAGCTTAGTGGCGGGAATGGGGGCTTTCTTT
TRBJ2-1 | TRBD2 | - | TRBV4-1 | CASSQLAGGTNEQFF | TGCGCCAGCAGCCAACTAGCGGGAGGGACAAATGAGCAGTTCTTC
TRBJ2-2 | TRBD2 | - | TRBV24-1 | CATSDSGGRVFFDTGELFF | TGTGCCACCAGTGATTCAGGCGGGAGGGTTTTCTTCGACACCGGGGAGCTGTTTTTT
TRBJ1-1 | - | - | TRBV19 | CASSEQGLNTEAFF | TGTGCCAGTAGTGAACAGGGTTTGAACACTGAAGCTTTCTTT
TRBJ2-3 | - | - | TRBV7-7 | CASSPYPGVTDTQYF | TGTGCTAGCAGCCCTTACCCGGGGGTCACAGATACGCAGTATTTT
TRBJ2-6 | TRBD1 | - | TRBV28 | CASRGQGRHRGGANVLTF | TGTGCCAGCAGGGGACAGGGAAGACATCGTGGTGGGGCCAACGTCCTGACTTTC
TRBJ2-6 | TRBD2 | - | TRBV4-3 | CASSHFLGTSGSLPGANVLTF | TGCGCCAGCAGCCACTTCCTGGGCACTAGCGGGAGTCTACCTGGGGCCAACGTCCTGACTTTC
TRBJ2-7 | TRBD2 | - | TRBV5-1 | CASSFGTSGASSYEQYF | TGCGCCAGCAGCTTCGGGACTAGCGGAGCGAGCTCCTACGAGCAGTACTTC
TRBJ2-1 | TRBD2 | - | TRBV19 | CASRGGSLAGDEQFF | TGTGCCAGTAGAGGCGGGTCGCTAGCGGGAGATGAGCAGTTCTTC
TRBJ1-6 | - | once | TRBV14 | CASSRLTGISSPLHF | TGTGCCAGCAGCCGATTAACAGGGATAAGTTCACCCCTCCACTTT
TRBJ1-2 | TRBD1 | - | TRBV15 | CATSDRAGGYTF | TGTGCCACCAGCGACAGGGCGGGCGGCTACACCTTC
TRBJ1-5 | - | - | TRBV10-3 | CAITGGEGQPQHF | TGTGCCATCACGGGGGGCGAAGGTCAGCCCCAGCATTTT
TRBJ1-2 | TRBD1 | - | TRBV9 | CASSPPGQGALSGYTF | TGTGCCAGCAGCCCCCCCGGACAGGGGGCGCTTAGTGGCTACACCTTC
TRBJ2-3 | TRBD2 | - | TRBV6-1 | CASSVLSSGGTDTQYF | TGTGCCAGCAGTGTATTGTCTAGCGGGGGCACAGATACGCAGTATTTT
TRBJ2-7 | TRBD1 | - | TRBV5-1 | CASSLPRQGPYEQYF | TGCGCCAGCAGCTTACCACGACAGGGGCCCTACGAGCAGTACTTC
TRBJ1-5 | - | - | TRBV28 | CASAGANQPQHF | TGTGCCTCCGCGGGGGCCAATCAGCCCCAGCATTTT
TRBJ2-7 | - | - | TRBV11-2 | CASSSGWGKPNEQYF | TGTGCCAGCAGCTCCGGATGGGGCAAACCCAACGAGCAGTACTTC
TRBJ2-1 | TRBD2 | few | TRBV27 | CASSSLAGGGNEQFF | TGTGCCAGCAGTTCCCTAGCGGGAGGTGGGAATGAGCAGTTCTTC
TRBJ1-2 | - | - | TRBV9 | CASSRFGQNYGYTF | TGTGCCAGCAGTCGTTTTGGGCAGAACTATGGCTACACCTTC
TRBJ2-1 | - | - | TRBV24-1 | CATSDSWGHEQFF | TGTGCCACCAGTGATTCCTGGGGGCATGAGCAGTTCTTC
TRBJ2-7 | - | - | TRBV5-6 | CASSPLLASISYEQYF | TGTGCCAGCAGCCCGTTACTAGCCTCAATCTCCTACGAGCAGTACTTC
TRBJ2-7 | TRBD1 | - | TRBV18 | CASSNIAGQGDEQYF | TGTGCCAGCTCGAATATTGCGGGACAGGGGGACGAGCAGTACTTC
TRBJ1-2 | TRBD1 | - | TRBV27 | CASSPTGGGYTF | TGTGCCAGCAGTCCGACAGGGGGTGGCTACACCTTC
TRBJ2-1 | - | - | TRBV27 | CASSLRASAPYNEQFF | TGTGCCAGCAGTTTAAGGGCTAGCGCGCCGTACAATGAGCAGTTCTTC
TRBJ1-1 | TRBD1 | once | TRBV3-1/TRBV3-2 | CASSQTKGTGTEAFF | TGTGCCAGCAGCCAAACAAAAGGGACAGGGACTGAAGCTTTCTTT
TRBJ2-1 | - | - | TRBV2 | CASRVDNEQFF | TGTGCCAGCAGGGTAGACAATGAGCAGTTCTTC
TRBJ2-1 | - | - | TRBV19 | CATALQGSYNEQFF | TGTGCCACCGCCCTACAGGGCTCCTACAATGAGCAGTTCTTC
TRBJ1-2 | TRBD1 | once | TRBV5-1 | CASSPTFGQAPNYGYTF | TGCGCCAGCAGCCCTACCTTCGGACAGGCCCCAAACTATGGCTACACCTTC